This entry lists 22 T cell receptor beta chains sequenced from one sample in a study of CD8 T cells in Susac syndrome. Random hexamers were used to reverse transcribe 0.5 to 1 ug of RNA. TCRdb itself ran the immunoSEQ multiplex PCR reads through MiXCR, one entry per CDR3 protein. The sample includes about 130,000 distinct CDR3 sequences, roughly 94% of them seen just once. The sequencing input was CD4+ T cells from PBMCs. The receptors shown here come from a human donor with multiple sclerosis.

This chain uses TRBV29-1 with TRBJ2-4; TRBD2 might be the D (6 bases). Trimming cost V 6 bases and J 1 base, with 13 bases left between them. The CDR3 spans 14 residues. CDR1 and CDR2 (germline): SQVTM, ANQGSEA. CDR3 in DNA: TGCAGCGTCGCGGGGTGGGGGGCCAAAAACATTCAGTACTTC. Its translation: CSVAGWGAKNIQYF.

V usage is TRBV6-5 and J usage is TRBJ1-2, with D perhaps matching TRBD1 (6 bases). Germline V CDR1 and CDR2: MNHEY, SVGAGI. Trimming took 5 bases from V and 4 from J, leaving 17 bases between them. This CDR3 has 15 amino acids. The CDR3 nucleotides read TGTGCCAGCAGTCCATACACCACAGGGACCTATGGCTACACCTTC. Protein sequence: CASSPYTTGTYGYTF.

The rearrangement uses TRBV3-1 and TRBJ1-4; the D gene is possibly TRBD1 (5 bases). This CDR3 is built from 15 residues. Trimming removed 0 bases at V and 4 bases at J, with 9 bases between. CDR1 is LGHDT and CDR2 is YNNKEL in the germline V gene (reference sequence). The CDR3 DNA is TGTGCCAGCAGCCAAGAAGGCAGGGTTAATGAAAAACTGTTTTTT. Translated: CASSQEGRVNEKLFF.

The chain joins TRBV6-1 to TRBJ2-1; 8 bases map to TRBD1. The CDR3 runs to 13 residues. Germline assignment: CDR1 MNHNS and CDR2 SASEGT. The V gene end was trimmed by 5 bases and the J gene end by 8 bases; junction bases not matched to a gene: 5. The CDR3 sequence is CASSLDRVDEQFF. The DNA of the CDR3 is TGTGCCAGCAGTTTGGACAGGGTCGATGAGCAGTTCTTC.

This chain joins TRBV12-3 or TRBV12-4 and TRBJ2-7, with D perhaps matching TRBD1 (5 bases). The CDR3 totals 12 residues. The V and J ends lost 3 bases and 7 bases respectively, with 10 bases between them. The CDR3 nucleotides are TGTGCCAGCAGTTTGGACGCAGGGGAGCAGTACTTC. Protein sequence: CASSLDAGEQYF.

The rearrangement links TRBV30 to TRBJ1-2, with D possibly TRBD1 on 5 matching bases. The CDR3 runs to 13 residues. V lost 2 bases and J lost 2, with 9 bases in between. Germline V CDR1 and CDR2: GTSNPN, SVGIG (reference sequence). The chain's CDR3 is CAWSRDGNYGYTF. CDR3 in DNA: TGTGCCTGGAGTCGGGACGGGAACTATGGCTACACCTTC.

V gene TRBV3-1 combines with J gene TRBJ2-7; the match to TRBD1 covers 8 bases. Germline CDR1 LGHDT, CDR2 YNNKEL (reference sequence). V trimming: 0 bases; J trimming: 4 bases; junction bases outside the gene matches: 5. The CDR3 has 15 residues. The CDR3 protein is CASSQDPDRVYEQYF. The CDR3 bases are TGTGCCAGCAGCCAAGATCCGGACAGGGTGTACGAGCAGTACTTC.

The chain couples TRBV7-2 to TRBJ2-5, with a weak D call TRBD2 (6 bases). Germline V CDR1 and CDR2: SGHTA, FQGNSA. Trimming took 7 bases from V and 7 from J, leaving 16 bases between them. The CDR3 sequence is 13 residues long. CDR3 sequence (DNA): TGTGCCAGCATCTCGGGGAGGTTAGGGACCCAGTACTTC. Protein: CASISGRLGTQYF.

In this sample, this clonotype turned up a few times. J is TRBJ2-5 and V is TRBV7-9; D ambiguous. Germline V gene sequence: CDR1 SEHNR, CDR2 FQNEAQ (reference sequence). This CDR3 is 13 amino acids long. With 3 bases removed from V and 2 bases from J, the gap between germline ends came to 7 bases. CDR3 bases: TGTGCCAGCAGCTTCGGCAGTCAAGAGACCCAGTACTTC. Its protein product is CASSFGSQETQYF.

The chain has TRBV7-9 and TRBJ2-3; 10 nucleotides line up with TRBD2. CDR3 length: 16 amino acids. V lost 1 base to trimming and J lost 3 bases; unmatched junction nucleotides: 4. Germline CDR1 reads SEHNR; CDR2 reads FQNEAQ (reference sequence). The CDR3 loop is CASSLELLAGTDTQYF. In DNA form, the CDR3 reads TGTGCCAGCAGCTTAGAACTACTAGCGGGAACAGATACGCAGTATTTT.

The chain recombines TRBV3-1 with TRBJ1-5, with no clear D. The CDR3 is 15 residues long. V lost 1 base to trimming and J lost 0 bases, with 7 bases between them. Germline V gene lookup returns CDR1 LGHDT and CDR2 YNNKEL (reference sequence). CDR3 DNA: TGTGCCAGCAGCCAAGCGGTCGGTAGCAATCAGCCCCAGCATTTT. Amino acids: CASSQAVGSNQPQHF.

The V gene is TRBV20-1, the J gene TRBJ2-4, with 10 bases matching TRBD1. With 6 bases clipped from V and 8 bases from J, the junction kept 7 bases outside the gene matches. Germline CDR1 reads DFQATT; CDR2 reads SNEGSKA (reference sequence). The CDR3 contains 13 residues. The CDR3 DNA is TGCAGTGCGCCGGGACAGGGGATAGACATTCAGTACTTC. It codes for CSAPGQGIDIQYF.

The chain carries TRBV30 and TRBJ2-1; TRBD2 matches at 7 bases. J lost 0 bases, V lost 3 bases, and 8 bases had no gene match. The CDR3 sequence is 16 residues long. Germline V gene sequence: CDR1 GTSNPN, CDR2 SVGIG (reference sequence). CDR3 sequence (DNA): TGTGCCTGGAGCATGACTAGCCGATTCTCCTACAATGAGCAGTTCTTC. Translation: CAWSMTSRFSYNEQFF.

This chain joins TRBV5-4 and TRBJ2-2, with 9 positions matching TRBD2. CDR1 and CDR2 (germline): SGHNT, YYREEE (reference sequence). The V and J ends lost 4 bases and 5 bases, in that order; junction bases with no gene match: 6. This CDR3 is 15 amino acids long. This CDR3 is CASSPREGLTGELFF. As DNA, the CDR3 is TGTGCCAGCAGCCCGCGGGAGGGATTAACCGGGGAGCTGTTTTTT.

This clonotype has a single count. This chain uses TRBV5-1 with TRBJ2-1; D might be TRBD2 (6 bases). V was cut by 1 base and J by 6 bases, with 11 bases left in between. Germline V lookup: CDR1 SGHRS, CDR2 YFSETQ. CDR3 length equals 14 residues. In DNA form, the CDR3 reads TGCGCCAGCAGCTTGCCGGGGGTAGGCAATGAGCAGTTCTTC. This encodes CASSLPGVGNEQFF.

The V gene is TRBV27, the J gene TRBJ2-7, with D maybe TRBD1 (5 bases). From germline, CDR1 is MNHEY and CDR2 SMNVEV (reference sequence). V lost 2 bases to trimming and J lost 2 bases, with 7 bases between them. The CDR3 length is 13 residues. This CDR3 is CASSLQGTYEQYF. The DNA for the CDR3 is TGTGCCAGCAGTTTACAGGGTACCTACGAGCAGTACTTC.

The chain joins TRBV20-1 to TRBJ2-7; no clear D. Germline V gives CDR1 DFQATT, CDR2 SNEGSKA (reference sequence). The ends were cut back, 2 bases at V and 2 bases at J, with 7 bases in the middle. The CDR3 is 12 amino acids. The CDR3 protein is CSARLGPYEQYF. The CDR3 coding sequence is TGCAGTGCTAGATTAGGGCCCTACGAGCAGTACTTC.

V is TRBV18 and J is TRBJ2-5; D might be TRBD2 (6 bases). The germline V and J ends were trimmed by 3 bases and 1 base, with 6 bases remaining between them. Per the germline V gene, CDR1 is KGHSH and CDR2 is LQKENI. The CDR3 has 13 residues. The CDR3, as DNA: TGTGCCAGCTCACCGGGACTCCAAGAGACCCAGTACTTC. It specifies CASSPGLQETQYF.

The chain carries TRBV4-3 and TRBJ1-1, with TRBD1 as a possible D gene (5 bases). Germline values: CDR1 LGHNA, CDR2 YSLEER. The V and J ends lost 0 bases and 1 base respectively, with 9 bases between them. The length of the CDR3 is 15 residues. CDR3 region: CASSQEVGRNTEAFF. In nucleotides, the CDR3 is TGCGCCAGCAGCCAAGAGGTGGGACGGAACACTGAAGCTTTCTTT.

The V gene is TRBV30, the J gene TRBJ2-3, with a possible D match to TRBD2 (6 bases). The CDR3 extends over 15 amino acids. Germline CDR1 GTSNPN, CDR2 SVGIG (reference sequence). The CDR3 spells CAEGRGGLGADTQYF. The CDR3 DNA follows: TGTGCGGAGGGGCGCGGCGGGTTAGGCGCAGATACGCAGTATTTT.

V gene TRBV7-9 combines with J gene TRBJ1-1, with D hard to call. The V gene's germline CDR1 is SEHNR and CDR2 FQNEAQ (reference sequence). Trimming took 4 bases from V and 7 from J, leaving 7 bases between them. The CDR3 runs to 11 residues. The CDR3 reads CASSSFDEAFF. CDR3 sequence (DNA): TGTGCCAGCAGCTCCTTTGATGAAGCTTTCTTT.

The rearrangement joins TRBV6-1 to TRBJ2-7; weak D call: TRBD1 (6 bases). Germline V gives CDR1 MNHNS, CDR2 SASEGT. This CDR3 contains 14 residues. V was trimmed by 0 bases and J by 3 bases, leaving 9 bases between them. The CDR3, as DNA: TGTGCCAGCAGTGAAGCGGGACATATCTACGAGCAGTACTTC. It translates to CASSEAGHIYEQYF.